This T cell receptor beta chain was profiled in a study of T cell responses to AZD1222 COVID-19 vaccine (dated by TCRdb to the early 2020s). A note on the overall study: AZD1222 recipients whose second dose came at about 4 weeks and those whose second dose came at about 12 weeks were combined into one group, since spike-specific TCR depth and breadth did not differ between the two schedules. A total of 230 to 250 trial participants underwent TCR sequencing, of whom approximately 210 received two doses of AZD1222 and some 25 received two doses of the MenACWY control vaccine. Trial participants were enrolled into age subgroups of 18-55, 56-69 and 70-plus years, which contained 148, 28 and 57 TCR-sequenced participants, respectively. General conclusions and limits of the study: Conclusions about previously exposed vaccinees are limited because only six or seven AZD1222 recipients were SARS-CoV-2 seropositive at baseline. CD4 TCRs associated with the vaccine covered the entire spike protein, and the dominant responses were in regions 160-218 and 743-854. Because no samples from the day 14 peak response were available, repertoires could be characterized only after the peak T cell response. Participants were mostly white British, with more females than males. The authors suggested clonal diversity may have been underestimated. Reportedly, close to half of the unique spike-specific TCRs recognized epitopes lying outside the regions that are mutated in the B.1.351 and B.1.1.7 variants. After two AZD1222 doses, spike-specific TCR breadth and depth were significantly higher than at day 0 and than in MenACWY recipients. In the small 56-69-year group, the increase in depth fell short of significance, most likely because of low power.

V is cut by 3 bases and J by 3 bases, and the space between the germline ends is 21 bases. Looking up the germline V gene yields CDR1 KGHSH and CDR2 LQKENI. Its CDR3 holds 17 amino acids, cysteine through phenylalanine. CDR3 DNA is the only sequence kept; it has 51 bases, read in frame from the first base. As concerns this clone: The target of this receptor is not known. Base qualities are not at hand, and no much larger clone is one base apart.

According to the study, the label for this sample's time point signals: baseline before first vaccination. The vaccinee samples were drawn from two UK trials, COV001 and COV002, one of which was a single-blind randomized controlled phase 2/3 trial testing AZD1222 (ChAdOx1 nCoV-19) in healthy adults. Trial participant PBMC samples were collected at day 0 and day 28 after the second dose for TCRbeta chain sequencing. The CDR3 regions of human TCRbeta chains were analyzed by immunosequencing. Per the source publication's procedure: Repertoire TCRs were matched against a reference library of SARS-CoV-2-specific TCRs generated with the MIRA antigen-specificity platform. Breadth was defined as the fraction of unique TCRs that were SARS-CoV-2-associated, and depth was defined as the fraction of total T cells that were SARS-CoV-2-associated. Using the MIRA data, each spike-specific TCR was mapped to the spike region that the TCR reacts to and placed in a CD4 or CD8 class. Log10-transformed breadth and depth values were compared by one-way ANOVA with Sidak's multiple comparisons tests. Here the immuneACCESS table is served through TCRdb, limited to in-frame sequences with V and J called. Missing clones are a known gap in these copies; in checked studies unresolved V genes cover under half, and the rest lacks a known reason. For V, J and clone size, that table is used; D and trimming come from the DNA. Recorded for this sample are some 120,000 clones; roughly 88% of them occurred a single time. The ten largest make up approximately 8% of the sample.

Sequencing was performed on peripheral blood, taken on day 0 of AZD1222 vaccination. The chain is encoded by TRBV18 joined to TRBJ2-7, with TRBD1 perhaps the D gene, on 6 matching bases. The receptor's source is an adult in good health. CDR3 sequence: CASSPPNMGRGGYEQYF. The nucleotide sequence reads as follows: TGTGCCAGCTCACCTCCCAACATGGGCAGGGGTGGCTACGAGCAGTACTTC.